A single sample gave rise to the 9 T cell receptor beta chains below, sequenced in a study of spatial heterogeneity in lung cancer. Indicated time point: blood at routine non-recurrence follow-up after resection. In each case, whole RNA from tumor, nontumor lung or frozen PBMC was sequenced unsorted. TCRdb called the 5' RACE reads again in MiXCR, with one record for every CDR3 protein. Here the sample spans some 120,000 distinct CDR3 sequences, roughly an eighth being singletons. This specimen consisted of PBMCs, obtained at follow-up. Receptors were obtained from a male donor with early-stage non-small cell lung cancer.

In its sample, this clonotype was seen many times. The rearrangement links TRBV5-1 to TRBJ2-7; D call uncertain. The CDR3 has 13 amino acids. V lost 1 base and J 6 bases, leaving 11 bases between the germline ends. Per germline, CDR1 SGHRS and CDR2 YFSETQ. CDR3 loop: CASSLNTPAEQYF. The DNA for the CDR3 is TGCGCCAGCAGCTTGAACACACCCGCCGAGCAGTACTTC.

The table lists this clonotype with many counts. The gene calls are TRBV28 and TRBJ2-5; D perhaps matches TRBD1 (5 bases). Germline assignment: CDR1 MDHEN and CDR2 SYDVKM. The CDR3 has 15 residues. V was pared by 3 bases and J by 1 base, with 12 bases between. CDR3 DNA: TGTGCCAGCAGTTTTAACAGGCGATCCCAAGAGACCCAGTACTTC. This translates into CASSFNRRSQETQYF.

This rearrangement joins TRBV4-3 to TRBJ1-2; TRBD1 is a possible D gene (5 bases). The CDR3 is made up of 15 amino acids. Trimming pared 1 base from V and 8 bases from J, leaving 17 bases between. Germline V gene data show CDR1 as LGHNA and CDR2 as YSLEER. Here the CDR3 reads CASSQGGDIILGYTF. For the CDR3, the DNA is TGCGCCAGCAGCCAAGGGGGCGACATAATCCTCGGCTACACCTTC.

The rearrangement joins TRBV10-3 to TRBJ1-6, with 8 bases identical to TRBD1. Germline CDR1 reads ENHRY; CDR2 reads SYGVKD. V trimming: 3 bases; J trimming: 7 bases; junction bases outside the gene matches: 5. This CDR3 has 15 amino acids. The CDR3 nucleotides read TGTGCCATCAGTGAAAACCAGGGGGCCAATTCACCCCTCCACTTT. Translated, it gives CAISENQGANSPLHF.

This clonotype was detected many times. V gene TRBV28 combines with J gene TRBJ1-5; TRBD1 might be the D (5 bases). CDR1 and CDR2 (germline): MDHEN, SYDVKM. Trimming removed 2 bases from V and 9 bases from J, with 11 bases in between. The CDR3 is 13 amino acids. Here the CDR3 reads CASSLGTYGPQHF. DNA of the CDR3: TGTGCCAGCAGTTTAGGGACGTATGGGCCCCAGCATTTT. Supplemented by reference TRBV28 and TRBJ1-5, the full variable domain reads DVKVTQSSRYLVKRTGEKVFLECVQDMDHENMFWYRQDPGLGLRLIYFSYDVKMKEKGDIPEGYSVSREKKERFSLILESASTNQTSMYLCASSLGTYGPQHFGDGTRLSIL.

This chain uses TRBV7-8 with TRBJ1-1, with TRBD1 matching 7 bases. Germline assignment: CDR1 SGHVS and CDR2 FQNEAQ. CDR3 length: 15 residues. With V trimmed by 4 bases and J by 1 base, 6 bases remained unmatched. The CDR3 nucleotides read TGTGCCAGCAGCTCCGCGACAGGGTGGAACACTGAAGCTTTCTTT. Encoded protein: CASSSATGWNTEAFF.

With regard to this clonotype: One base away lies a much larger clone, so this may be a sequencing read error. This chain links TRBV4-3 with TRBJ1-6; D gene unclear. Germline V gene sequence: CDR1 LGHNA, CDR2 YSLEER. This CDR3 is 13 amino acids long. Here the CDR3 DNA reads TGCGCCAGCAGCCAAACGTATAATTCATCCCTCCACTTT. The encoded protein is CASSQTYNSSLHF.

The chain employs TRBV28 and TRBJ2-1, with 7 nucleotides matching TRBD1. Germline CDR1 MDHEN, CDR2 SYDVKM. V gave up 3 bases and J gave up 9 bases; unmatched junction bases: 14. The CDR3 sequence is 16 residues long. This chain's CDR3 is CASSLGSRQGTTEQFF. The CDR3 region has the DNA TGTGCCAGCAGTTTGGGGTCGAGACAGGGCACCACTGAGCAGTTCTTC.

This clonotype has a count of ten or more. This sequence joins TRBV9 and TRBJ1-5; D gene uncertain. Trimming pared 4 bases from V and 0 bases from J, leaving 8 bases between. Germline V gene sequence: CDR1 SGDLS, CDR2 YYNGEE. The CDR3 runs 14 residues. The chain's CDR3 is CASSLAPSNQPQHF. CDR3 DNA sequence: TGTGCCAGCAGCTTGGCCCCTAGCAATCAGCCCCAGCATTTT.